A selection of T cell receptor beta chains follows, all from one sample in a study of T-cell memory formation after mild COVID-19. TCRdb analysed the 5' RACE reads with MiXCR anew, one entry per CDR3 protein. The profile covers some 120,000 distinct CDR3 sequences, with approximately 15% appearing a single time and about 15% taken by the ten largest. Sequenced material: PBMCs or a T cell subset sorted from them (not recorded which). Source of these receptors: an adult woman who had mild COVID-19 (a few samples of this study predate the infection). Cell type and time point are not known. Both conserved end residues are part of each CDR3. The D gene is left open where the match is weak. Some rows have no size entry. The others give once, few or many, or a class for an expanded clone.

TRBV4-3	.	many	TRBJ2-7	TGCGCCAGCAGCCAAGATGGGCCCCTCAGGGAGATTTCCTACGAGCAGTACTTC	CASSQDGPLREISYEQYF
TRBV7-2	.	few	TRBJ2-3	TGTGCCAGCAGCTTAATCTACTCGGGGGGCCGGGGGACGCAGTATTTT	CASSLIYSGGRGTQYF
TRBV7-6	.	.	TRBJ1-1	TGTGCCAGCAGCTTAGAGGGAGACACTGAAGCTTTCTTT	CASSLEGDTEAFF
TRBV9	.	.	TRBJ2-7	TGTGCCAGCAGCGGCCTGGGGACCTACGAGCAGTACTTC	CASSGLGTYEQYF
TRBV6-6	TRBD1	few	TRBJ1-5	TGTGCCAGCAGGGACAGGGTGGGGGATCAGCCCCAGCATTTT	CASRDRVGDQPQHF
TRBV14	.	few	TRBJ2-7	TGTGCCAGCAGCCAAGATCCCAGCCGGAGTTTTGCCTACGAGCAGTACTTC	CASSQDPSRSFAYEQYF
TRBV5-6	.	few	TRBJ2-7	TGTGCCAGCAGCCCCTTGGACCCGCGGCCTCCTGTAGAGCAGTACTTC	CASSPLDPRPPVEQYF
TRBV27	.	few	TRBJ2-1	TGTGCCAGCAGAGGACAGTTTCGAACCTACAATGAGCAGTTCTTC	CASRGQFRTYNEQFF
TRBV2	.	.	TRBJ1-2	TGTGCCAGCAGTTCCCGGGCGGCGACTGGCTACACCTTC	CASSSRAATGYTF
TRBV12-3/TRBV12-4	.	few	TRBJ2-5	TGTGCCAGCAGTTACGGTTCAGGGGACTGGGAGACCCAGTACTTC	CASSYGSGDWETQYF
TRBV15	.	.	TRBJ1-3	TGTGCCACCAGCAGAGATCTCCAAGGGGGAAACACCATATATTTT	CATSRDLQGGNTIYF
TRBV7-9	.	.	TRBJ2-5	TGTGCCAGCAGCAGAGGCGGGGGCTGGGAGACCCAGTACTTC	CASSRGGGWETQYF
TRBV4-2	.	.	TRBJ2-1	TGTGCCAGCAGCCAGGACAGTGCGAGCTCCTACAATGAGCAGTTCTTC	CASSQDSASSYNEQFF
TRBV5-6	.	few	TRBJ2-1	TGTGCCAGCAGCCCGAGCCCTCGCTCCTACAATGAGCAGTTCTTC	CASSPSPRSYNEQFF
TRBV29-1	.	few	TRBJ2-2	TGCAGCGCAATGACCGTGAACACCGGGGAGCTGTTTTTT	CSAMTVNTGELFF
TRBV28	.	.	TRBJ1-1	TGTGCCAGCAGTTTGTTGCGGCAGGGACAAAACACTGAAGCTTTCTTT	CASSLLRQGQNTEAFF
TRBV11-1	.	.	TRBJ2-3	TGTGCCAGCAGCTTATACAGTACAGATACGCAGTATTTT	CASSLYSTDTQYF
TRBV7-2	.	once	TRBJ1-5	TGTGCCAGCAGCTTGTGGGGGGGGAATCAGCCCCAGCATTTT	CASSLWGGNQPQHF
TRBV18	.	.	TRBJ2-3	TGTGCCAGCTCCCCGTTGTTTGCCGGAAGCACAGATACGCAGTATTTT	CASSPLFAGSTDTQYF
TRBV12-5	TRBD1	.	TRBJ1-4	TGTGCTAGTGGTTTGGGACAGGGAAATGAAAAACTGTTTTTT	CASGLGQGNEKLFF
TRBV20-1	.	.	TRBJ2-3	TGCAGTGCTAGGTGGACGGTCGCAAGGGGAGACACGCAGTATTTT	CSARWTVARGDTQYF
TRBV29-1	.	few	TRBJ1-2	TGCAGCGTCGACCAGGGGAAGGGTGGCTACACCTTC	CSVDQGKGGYTF
TRBV29-1	.	.	TRBJ2-5	TGCAGCGCGAGGTTAGGGTCGGGGGAGACCCAGTACTTC	CSARLGSGETQYF
TRBV4-1	.	.	TRBJ2-2	TGCGCCAGCAGCCAAGCCCTTGGCAACACCGGGGAGCTGTTTTTT	CASSQALGNTGELFF
TRBV5-6	.	.	TRBJ2-5	TGTGCCAGCAGCTTGGGAAAGGAGACCCAGTACTTC	CASSLGKETQYF
TRBV7-3	.	.	TRBJ2-1	TGTGCCAGCAGCCTCCAGAGGAGCTCCTACAATGAGCAGTTCTTC	CASSLQRSSYNEQFF
TRBV5-6	.	few	TRBJ1-6	TGTGCCAGCAGCATGGAGCCTGCCACTTCACCCCTCCACTTT	CASSMEPATSPLHF
TRBV12-3/TRBV12-4	TRBD1	.	TRBJ1-1	TGTGCCAGCAGATTGACAGGGGGAGGCGGTGAAGCTTTCTTT	CASRLTGGGGEAFF
TRBV29-1	TRBD1	.	TRBJ2-1	TGCAGCGTTGAAAGGGCCCCAGGGGGCCCTGAGCAGTTCTTC	CSVERAPGGPEQFF
TRBV2	TRBD1	.	TRBJ1-5	TGTGCCAGCAGTGAAGGGACAGGCTCGAACAATCAGCCCCAGCATTTT	CASSEGTGSNNQPQHF
TRBV12-3/TRBV12-4	TRBD1	.	TRBJ2-1	TGTGCCAGCAGTTGGGGACAGGGACGAGAGCAGTTCTTC	CASSWGQGREQFF
TRBV4-1	TRBD2	.	TRBJ2-5	TGCGCCAGCAGCCCGGGGGAGCGGGAGCAAGAGACCCAGTACTTC	CASSPGEREQETQYF
TRBV29-1	.	few	TRBJ2-7	TGCAGCGTTGAGGACGGGGGCTACGAGCAGTACTTC	CSVEDGGYEQYF